This is a list of T cell receptor beta chains from one sample in a study of STAT3 mutations in large granular lymphocyte leukemia. Data came from immunoSEQ multiplex PCR; TCRdb stores just in-frame clones and leaves some out. The sample records tens of thousands of clones, around 93% being singletons. The sample taken for sequencing was peripheral blood mononuclear cells. The source is a man between 40 and 49 years old with T-cell large granular lymphocyte leukemia. Some clones in this sample may be carry-over from other donors' samples. CDR3s leave out the opening cysteine and the closing phenylalanine or tryptophan. The order of the fields is J gene, V gene, CDR3 protein.

J: TRBJ2-5; V: TRBV7-9; CDR3: ASSLDPGQGSGTQY
J: TRBJ1-1; V: TRBV5-4; CDR3: ASSLARQGTEAF
J: TRBJ2-7; V: TRBV7-9; CDR3: ASSLETGRYEQY
J: TRBJ2-7; V: TRBV6-6; CDR3: ASRGQGARDEQY
J: TRBJ1-2; V: TRBV29-1; CDR3: SVGGQGNYGYT
J: TRBJ2-3; V: TRBV13; CDR3: ASSLRLPSTDTQY
J: TRBJ2-7; V: TRBV30; CDR3: AWSAVSLQGYEQY
J: TRBJ1-1; V: TRBV5-6; CDR3: ASSFGLEPVAF
J: TRBJ1-2; V: TRBV29-1; CDR3: SVEDRRDGYT
J: TRBJ1-3; V: TRBV4-2; CDR3: ASSQDLGGTNGNTIY